This T cell receptor (beta chain) was profiled in a study of blood T cell repertoires in COVID-19. Trimming left V 0 bases short and J 8 bases short, with 14 bases between. CDR1 and CDR2 from the germline V gene are SGHRS and YFSETQ. The CDR3 has 14 amino acids. Only in-frame clones appear in the TCRdb table, and some are missing; sequencing was by immunoSEQ multiplex PCR. The table has around 150,000 clones, 85% to 90% seen once. The chain links TRBV5-1 to TRBJ1-2, with D maybe TRBD1 (6 bases). The sample was peripheral blood. This receptor was taken from a young man with acute or convalescent COVID-19. CDR3 DNA: TGCGCCAGCAGCTTGGATAGGACAGCCGAGGGCTACACCTTC. It codes for CASSLDRTAEGYTF. Filled out from reference TRBV5-1 and TRBJ1-2, the complete variable domain reads KAGVTQTPRYLIKTRGQQVTLSCSPISGHRSVSWYQQTPGQGLQFLFEYFSETQRNKGNFPGRFSGRQFSNSRSEMNVSTLELGDSALYLCASSLDRTAEGYTFGSGTRLTVV.